The present T cell receptor beta chain was sequenced within a study of blood T cell repertoires in COVID-19. About the research overall: Acute-phase and convalescent COVID-19 samples originated in the United States, Italy and Spain. The analysed material was cDNA or gDNA that came from T cells, B-cell-depleted T cells, or PBMCs.

Participant ages covered roughly 18 to 89 years across 25 or so US areas. In the authors' methods: It was from reference gene primer amplification that nucleated cell counts were estimated. Here immunoSEQ multiplex PCR was the method, and the copy in TCRdb shows in-frame clones only, minus some. The D gene and trimming were derived from the DNA, and the V and J assignments and clone size from that table. The sample holds approximately 470,000 clones, about 85% seen once. V gave up 2 bases and J gave up 4 bases, with 6 bases separating them. The CDR3 length is 12 residues. Germline-derived CDR1 and CDR2 are GTSNPN and SVGIG (reference sequence).

This TCR came from a woman under 30 who had recovered from COVID-19. The rearrangement links TRBV30 to TRBJ1-3; unclear D gene. Input material: PBMCs or T cells enriched from blood (not recorded which). CDR3 loop: CAWSTQGNTIYF. CDR3 bases: TGTGCCTGGAGTACACAGGGAAACACCATATATTTT.